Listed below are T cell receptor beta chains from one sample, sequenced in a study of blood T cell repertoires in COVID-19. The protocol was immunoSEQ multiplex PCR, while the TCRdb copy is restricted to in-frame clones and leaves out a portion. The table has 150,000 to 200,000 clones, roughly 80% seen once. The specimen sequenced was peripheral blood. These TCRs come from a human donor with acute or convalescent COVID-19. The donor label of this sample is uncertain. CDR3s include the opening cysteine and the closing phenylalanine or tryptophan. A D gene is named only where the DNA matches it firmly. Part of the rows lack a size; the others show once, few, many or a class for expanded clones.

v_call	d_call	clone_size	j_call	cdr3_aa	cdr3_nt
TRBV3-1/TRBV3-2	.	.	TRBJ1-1	CASSHGGKTEAFF	TGTGCCAGCAGCCACGGGGGTAAGACTGAAGCTTTCTTT
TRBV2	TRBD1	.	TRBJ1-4	CASSQTGATNEKLFF	TGTGCCAGCAGCCAAACAGGGGCAACTAATGAAAAACTGTTTTTT
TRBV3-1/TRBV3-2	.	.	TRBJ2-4	CASSQGARSDF	TGTGCCAGCAGCCAAGGTGCTAGGTCGGACTTC
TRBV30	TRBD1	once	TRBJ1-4	CASTPRDRGLEKLFF	TGTGCCTCGACCCCCCGGGACAGGGGGCTTGAAAAACTGTTTTTT
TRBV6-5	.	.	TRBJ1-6	CASSYGPGGRISPLHF	TGTGCCAGCAGTTACGGCCCGGGGGGTAGGATTTCACCCCTCCACTTT
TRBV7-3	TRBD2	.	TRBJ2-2	CASSQGLAGNTGELFF	TGTGCCAGCAGCCAAGGACTAGCGGGGAACACCGGGGAGCTGTTTTTT
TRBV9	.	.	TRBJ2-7	CASSVGFTPAEQYF	TGTGCCAGCAGCGTAGGGTTCACTCCCGCCGAGCAGTACTTC
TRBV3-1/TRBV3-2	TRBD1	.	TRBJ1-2	CASSQDQTGINGYTF	TGTGCCAGCAGCCAAGACCAGACAGGGATAAATGGCTACACCTTC
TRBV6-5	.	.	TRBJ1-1	CASTPRGGVGTEAFF	TGTGCCAGCACCCCCCGGGGGGGAGTCGGCACTGAAGCTTTCTTT
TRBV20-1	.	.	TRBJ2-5	CSASGGLVSQETQYF	TGCAGTGCTAGTGGGGGACTGGTGAGTCAAGAGACCCAGTACTTC
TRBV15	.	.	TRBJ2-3	CATSRETDTQYF	TGTGCCACCAGCAGGGAGACAGATACGCAGTATTTT
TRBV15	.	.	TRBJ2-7	CATSPRTRGYEQYF	TGTGCCACCAGCCCCCGGACAAGAGGCTACGAGCAGTACTTC
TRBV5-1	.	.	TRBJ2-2	CASSLALATNTGELFF	TGCGCCAGCAGCTTGGCGCTAGCTACGAACACCGGGGAGCTGTTTTTT
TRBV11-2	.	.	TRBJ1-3	CASSLGLSSGNTIYF	TGTGCCAGCAGCTTAGGCCTTAGCTCTGGAAACACCATATATTTT